This T cell receptor (beta chain) was recovered during a study of a mutant IDH1 vaccine in newly diagnosed glioma. Study summary: Investigators started vaccination 4-6 weeks after radiotherapy alone, or with temozolomide cycles.

CDR1 and CDR2 (germline): SGHRS, YFSETQ. The CDR3 length is 16 residues. The ends were cut back, 4 bases at V and 0 bases at J, with 16 bases in the middle. Time point indicated: week 5, during vaccination. Vaccination comprised doses that each held 300 ug of mutant IDH1 20-mer peptide, plus topical imiquimod. As to this clone: Its target is unknown.

Clones were read by immunoSEQ multiplex PCR, and TCRdb kept only the in-frame ones, dropping some. The sample holds 35,000 to 45,000 clones, about nine tenths seen once. The chain couples TRBV5-1 to TRBJ2-5; D is unclear. Here the sequenced sample was PBMCs, taken from a glioma patient whose treatment included an IDH1 peptide vaccine. The receptor was isolated from a man aged 50-60 years with glioma. The CDR3 reads CASSPVAVRYQETQYF. The CDR3 DNA reads TGCGCCAGCAGCCCCGTGGCGGTAAGGTACCAAGAGACCCAGTACTTC.